Shown below are 30 T cell receptor beta chains from a single sample sequenced in a study of cytomegalovirus exposure and HLA in healthy donors (dated by TCRdb to about 2017). The library relied on the immunoSEQ multiplex PCR assay. A mixture of 60 forward primers for TCR Vbeta segments and 13 reverse primers for TCR Jbeta segments was used in the multiplex PCR. This is the immuneACCESS table as TCRdb keeps it, with only in-frame sequences that have V and J called. A part of the clones is gone; compared with another copy, unresolved V genes explain less than half, and the rest is unexplained. Recorded for this sample are 110,000 or so clones; around 77% of them occurred a single time. Clones ranked in the top ten supply 5.4% of the sample. Sequenced material: PBMCs. These TCRs come from a woman aged 25 to 45 in good health and CMV-seropositive.

V is TRBV7-2 and J is TRBJ2-5, with D perhaps matching TRBD2 (6 bases). This CDR3 region has 17 residues. The V end lost 1 base, the J end lost 2 bases, and 17 bases lay between the germline ends. The germline V gene has CDR1 SGHTA and CDR2 FQGNSA. CDR3 region: CASSLVLRRGFQETQYF. The CDR3 DNA follows: TGTGCCAGCAGCTTAGTTTTAAGGAGGGGTTTTCAAGAGACCCAGTACTTC. The entire variable domain, with the rest obtained from reference TRBV7-2 and TRBJ2-5, is as follows: GAGVSQSPSNKVTEKGKDVELRCDPISGHTALYWYRQSLGQGLEFLIYFQGNSAPDKSGLPSDRFSAERTGGSVSTLTIQRTQQEDSAVYLCASSLVLRRGFQETQYFGPGTRLLVL.

The chain carries TRBV7-8 and TRBJ1-2; the match to TRBD1 covers 10 bases. The CDR3 loop spans 15 amino acids. V lost 5 bases, J lost 7 bases, and 10 bases stayed unmatched. The germline V gene encodes CDR1 SGHVS and CDR2 FQNEAQ. DNA for the CDR3: TGTGCCAGCAGCCCAAGACAGGGGGCAGGTTCTGGCTACACCTTC. Translated: CASSPRQGAGSGYTF.

The V call is TRBV19, the J call TRBJ2-2, with 7 positions matching TRBD1. This CDR3 has 15 residues. Germline V gene lookup returns CDR1 LNHDA and CDR2 SQIVND (reference sequence). V shed 5 bases and J 0 bases; nucleotides not matched to a gene: 3. CDR3: CASSPGQANTGELFF. Here the CDR3 DNA reads TGTGCCAGTAGTCCTGGACAGGCGAACACCGGGGAGCTGTTTTTT. Based on the CDR3 plus reference TRBV19 and TRBJ2-2, the full variable domain is DGGITQSPKYLFRKEGQNVTLSCEQNLNHDAMYWYRQDPGQGLRLIYYSQIVNDFQKGDIAEGYSVSREKKESFPLTVTSAQKNPTAFYLCASSPGQANTGELFFGEGSRLTVL.

V gene TRBV7-9 combines with J gene TRBJ2-4; maybe TRBD2 (6 bases). Germline CDR1 and CDR2: SEHNR and FQNEAQ (reference sequence). The CDR3 runs to 14 residues. The V gene lost 5 bases and the J gene lost 8 bases, with 16 bases spanning the gap. The CDR3 sequence is CASSPTRDSDIQYF. CDR3 bases: TGTGCCAGCAGCCCAACCCGGGACTCGGACATTCAGTACTTC.

The rearrangement joins TRBV6-1 to TRBJ2-1, with D perhaps TRBD2 (5 bases). Per the germline V gene, CDR1 is MNHNS and CDR2 is SASEGT. The CDR3 contains 14 residues. V lost 4 bases and J 0 bases, leaving 7 bases between the germline ends. The CDR3 coding sequence is TGTGCCAGCAGTGTCCGGGGCTCCTACAATGAGCAGTTCTTC. This encodes CASSVRGSYNEQFF.

This clone was counted between two and nine times. The chain recombines TRBV27 with TRBJ1-5; 10 bases map to TRBD1. The germline V gene has CDR1 MNHEY and CDR2 SMNVEV (reference sequence). This CDR3 has 14 amino acids. V shed 6 bases, J shed 4 bases, and the junction held 3 bases outside the gene matches. DNA of the CDR3: TGTGCCAGCAGAAGGACAGGGGGAAATCAGCCCCAGCATTTT. Translating gives CASRRTGGNQPQHF.

The V call is TRBV7-9, the J call TRBJ1-2; no firm D call. The germline V and J ends were trimmed by 5 bases and 4 bases, with 17 bases remaining between them. Per germline, CDR1 SEHNR and CDR2 FQNEAQ (reference sequence). This CDR3 contains 15 residues. This chain's CDR3 is CASSKRPPDSYGYTF. The CDR3 DNA sequence: TGTGCCAGCAGCAAGAGACCTCCAGACTCCTATGGCTACACCTTC.

The chain joins TRBV7-8 to TRBJ2-7; tentatively, D is TRBD2 (6 bases). The germline CDR1 and CDR2 sequences are SGHVS and FQNEAQ. The V and J ends lost 7 bases and 9 bases respectively, with 19 bases between them. The length of the CDR3 is 13 residues. The CDR3 protein is CASTAGPDLLQYF. For the CDR3, the DNA is TGTGCCAGCACGGCGGGACCTGACTTACTGCAGTACTTC.

The table lists this clone with a few counts. The chain carries TRBV6-5 and TRBJ1-3; the D is unclear. The CDR3 covers 15 residues. Germline V lookup: CDR1 MNHEY, CDR2 SVGAGI. The germline V and J ends were trimmed by 6 bases and 2 bases, with 14 bases remaining between them. The CDR3 spells CASSPDAGTGNTIYF. CDR3 nucleotides: TGTGCCAGCAGCCCCGATGCGGGGACTGGAAACACCATATATTTT.

This chain connects TRBV9 to TRBJ2-2; 10 bases align to TRBD2. This CDR3 spans 16 amino acids. J was trimmed by 4 bases and V by 4 bases; bases with no gene match: 7. The germline V gene has CDR1 SGDLS and CDR2 YYNGEE. The DNA of the CDR3 is TGTGCCAGCAGCAACCCGGGACTAGCGAGCACCGGGGAGCTGTTTTTT. Protein product: CASSNPGLASTGELFF.

This clone occurred a few times. The sample has other DNA sequences that encode this CDR3 too. The gene calls are TRBV19 and TRBJ2-1; a weak D match, TRBD1 (5 bases). Trimming took off 3 bases at V and 4 bases at J, with 10 bases between the two ends. The germline V gene encodes CDR1 LNHDA and CDR2 SQIVND (reference sequence). The CDR3 sequence is 14 residues long. The CDR3 protein is CASSIGSGYNEQFF. CDR3 DNA: TGTGCCAGTAGTATCGGGTCAGGGTACAATGAGCAGTTCTTC.

The chain uses TRBV18 and TRBJ2-3, with D perhaps TRBD2 (6 bases). The V end was cut by 0 bases, the J end by 2 bases, with 12 bases between. The CDR3 has 16 residues. The germline gives CDR1 KGHSH, CDR2 LQKENI. Written as DNA, the CDR3 is TGTGCCAGCTCACCACCACTAGGACTATTCACAGATACGCAGTATTTT. Translation: CASSPPLGLFTDTQYF.

This clone has just one count. The rearrangement uses TRBV6-5 and TRBJ1-1, with TRBD1 as a possible D gene (5 bases). CDR1 is MNHEY and CDR2 is SVGAGI in the germline V gene. The V gene lost 8 bases and the J gene lost 4 bases, with 17 bases spanning the gap. This CDR3 has 14 amino acids. The CDR3 DNA is TGTGCCAGCCGGCGGGGCCGGGCGATCACTGAAGCTTTCTTT. The encoded protein is CASRRGRAITEAFF.

The chain recombines TRBV21-1 with TRBJ1-2; TRBD1 is the table's D call and was not checked against the DNA. TRBV21-1 is a known pseudogene. The CDR3 is 17 residues long. CDR3 sequence: CASSKDRRGARNYGYTF. The CDR3, as DNA: TGTGCCAGCAGCAAAGATCGCAGGGGCGCCCGTAACTATGGCTACACCTTC.

This sequence joins TRBV7-2 and TRBJ1-1; 8 nucleotides match TRBD1. The CDR3 extends over 14 amino acids. V lost 5 bases to trimming and J lost 1 base; unmatched junction nucleotides: 3. Germline values: CDR1 SGHTA, CDR2 FQGNSA. The CDR3 DNA sequence: TGTGCCAGCAGCCGAGGGACAGGGAACACTGAAGCTTTCTTT. This codes for CASSRGTGNTEAFF.

The chain recombines TRBV5-1 with TRBJ1-1; tentative D call: TRBD1 (6 bases). Germline V gene lookup returns CDR1 SGHRS and CDR2 YFSETQ. The ends were cut back, 3 bases at V and 2 bases at J, with 14 bases in the middle. The CDR3 extends over 15 amino acids. CDR3 DNA sequence: TGCGCCAGCAGCTGGGGGCAGGACAGAAACACTGAAGCTTTCTTT. Protein sequence: CASSWGQDRNTEAFF.

The chain recombines TRBV7-9 with TRBJ1-4; 9 bases are shared with TRBD1. Germline V lookup: CDR1 SEHNR, CDR2 FQNEAQ (reference sequence). There are 12 residues in the CDR3. V was pared by 5 bases and J by 11 bases, with 3 bases of the junction left unmatched. DNA of the CDR3: TGTGCCAGCAGCCAGGGACAGGGTAAACTGTTTTTT. It translates to CASSQGQGKLFF.

The genes are TRBV4-1 and TRBJ2-6; D is perhaps TRBD2 (5 bases). V was shortened by 1 base and J by 0 bases, with 19 bases between the two germline ends. The CDR3 length is 20 residues. Germline V gives CDR1 MGHRA, CDR2 YSYEKL. CDR3 nucleotide sequence: TGCGCCAGCAGCCAAGGCGTTCTAAGACGGACTCTCTCTGGGGCCAACGTCCTGACTTTC. This sequence encodes CASSQGVLRRTLSGANVLTF.

The chain joins TRBV6-5 to TRBJ1-3; tentative D call: TRBD1 (5 bases). With 2 bases removed from V and 0 bases from J, the gap between germline ends came to 11 bases. The CDR3 has 16 residues. Germline loops: CDR1 MNHEY, CDR2 SVGAGI. As DNA, the CDR3 is TGTGCCAGCAGTTACGATTTTCAGGGCTCTGGAAACACCATATATTTT. Translating gives CASSYDFQGSGNTIYF.

The chain combines TRBV19 with TRBJ2-7; TRBD2 matches 7 bases. V shed 6 bases, J shed 3 bases, and the junction held 11 bases outside the gene matches. This CDR3 has 15 residues. The germline V gene encodes CDR1 LNHDA and CDR2 SQIVND (reference sequence). CDR3 nucleotides: TGTGCCAGTAGAACAACGGCGGGAGACAGCTACGAGCAGTACTTC. Protein: CASRTTAGDSYEQYF.

This clone was seen a single time. V and J are TRBV4-1 and TRBJ1-2, with 9 nucleotides matching TRBD1. V dropped 5 bases and J dropped 2; count of bases not matched to a gene: 6. The germline gives CDR1 MGHRA, CDR2 YSYEKL. This CDR3 is 15 amino acids long. The CDR3 DNA reads TGCGCCAGCAGCAGCCGGGACAGGGAGAACTATGGCTACACCTTC. Its translation: CASSSRDRENYGYTF.

The J gene is TRBJ2-1, the V gene TRBV10-1; D is unresolved. V was trimmed by 4 bases and J by 8 bases, leaving 12 bases between them. The germline CDR1 and CDR2 sequences are WNHNN and SYGVQD (reference sequence). The CDR3 is 13 residues long. This CDR3 is CASSAILEDEQFF. CDR3 bases: TGCGCCAGCAGTGCGATCCTTGAGGATGAGCAGTTCTTC.

The rearrangement joins TRBV18 to TRBJ1-4; no clear D gene. V was cut by 4 bases and J by 6 bases, with 12 bases left in between. Germline V gene sequence: CDR1 KGHSH, CDR2 LQKENI. This CDR3 comprises 14 residues. Here the CDR3 DNA reads TGTGCCAGCTCACAAGACACATTGGATGAAAAACTGTTTTTT. This gives the protein CASSQDTLDEKLFF.

This clone has a single count. The chain couples TRBV11-2 to TRBJ1-2; no firm D call. This CDR3 region has 16 residues. Looked up from germline, CDR1 is SGHAT and CDR2 is FQNNGV. V was cut by 8 bases and J by 3 bases, with 22 bases left in between. The CDR3 bases are TGTGCCAGCGAAGAAATGGGGAGAGGGCGTTACTATGGCTACACCTTC. Encoded protein: CASEEMGRGRYYGYTF.

This clone was detected only a few times. This chain links TRBV30 with TRBJ1-1; D gene uncertain. Germline CDR1 reads GTSNPN; CDR2 reads SVGIG (reference sequence). This CDR3 is built from 11 residues. Deletions cut 0 bases from V and 9 bases from J, with 8 bases between. This CDR3 is CAWSVSDKAFF. In DNA, the CDR3 is TGTGCCTGGAGTGTATCCGACAAAGCTTTCTTT.

This clone occurred a few times. The rearrangement joins TRBV5-6 to TRBJ1-1; possible D gene TRBD1, 5 bases. Germline CDR1 SGHDT, CDR2 YYEEEE. The V end was cut by 4 bases, the J end by 7 bases, with 14 bases between. The CDR3 sequence is 13 residues long. CDR3 protein: CASSGRFTGEAFF. CDR3 nucleotide sequence: TGTGCCAGCAGCGGTCGCTTCACAGGTGAAGCTTTCTTT.

The rearrangement links TRBV6-4 to TRBJ1-1, with unresolved D. The CDR3 totals 13 residues. The V and J ends lost 3 bases and 6 bases respectively, with 11 bases between them. The germline CDR1 and CDR2 sequences are MRHNA and SNTAGT. The CDR3 DNA reads TGTGCCAGCAGTGAGGGAAACGGGGCTGAAGCTTTCTTT. Amino acids: CASSEGNGAEAFF.

The chain links TRBV11-1 to TRBJ2-2; the D gene is possibly TRBD1 (6 bases). The CDR3 sequence is 13 residues long. Trimming pared 3 bases from V and 6 bases from J, leaving 8 bases between. From germline, CDR1 is SGHAT and CDR2 FQDESV (reference sequence). The CDR3 here is CASSLGASGELFF. The CDR3 DNA follows: TGTGCCAGCAGCTTGGGGGCCTCCGGGGAGCTGTTTTTT. The entire variable domain, with the rest obtained from reference TRBV11-1 and TRBJ2-2, is as follows: EAEVAQSPRYKITEKSQAVAFWCDPISGHATLYWYRQILGQGPELLVQFQDESVVDDSQLPKDRFSAERLKGVDSTLKIQPAELGDSAMYLCASSLGASGELFFGEGSRLTVL.

The gene calls are TRBV29-1 and TRBJ1-1, with TRBD1 matching 7 bases. CDR1 and CDR2 (germline): SQVTM, ANQGSEA. V trimming: 6 bases; J trimming: 4 bases; junction bases outside the gene matches: 14. The CDR3 is 15 residues long. This CDR3 reads CSVSYEGALGTEAFF. The CDR3 DNA reads TGCAGCGTCTCCTACGAGGGGGCCCTGGGCACTGAAGCTTTCTTT. The full variable domain, completed using reference TRBV29-1 and TRBJ1-1, is SAVISQKPSRDICQRGTSLTIQCQVDSQVTMMFWYRQQPGQSLTLIATANQGSEATYESGFVIDKFPISRPNLTFSTLTVSNMSPEDSSIYLCSVSYEGALGTEAFFGQGTRLTVV.

The rearrangement uses TRBV7-8 and TRBJ1-6; D gene unclear. Germline values: CDR1 SGHVS, CDR2 FQNEAQ. The CDR3 consists of 17 residues. V was cut by 6 bases and J by 13 bases, with 28 bases left in between. The CDR3: CASSPERVSAGTSPLHF. The CDR3 DNA reads as TGTGCCAGCAGTCCCGAGAGGGTTTCGGCGGGCACTTCGCCCCTCCACTTT.